This T cell receptor (beta chain) was identified in a study of regulatory T cells in long-lasting Graves disease. Study-level results: Persistent disease showed a preference for TRBV28, TRBJ1-2 and TRBJ2-5. With a small sample size, accuracy may have been reduced.

The J segment lost 3 bases and the V segment lost 8 bases, leaving 4 bases of the junction unmatched. Germline loops: CDR1 SNHLY, CDR2 FYNNEI. The CDR3 runs 12 residues. Time point specified: newly diagnosed GD, antithyroid drugs for less than 3 months. PBMC RNA was the source of the TCR library. To note about this clonotype: Its antigen is unidentified.

CDR3 regions were amplified by Arm-PCR using iRepertoire HTBI primers to build TCR beta libraries. MiXCR, run by TCRdb on the multiplex PCR reads, gives a single entry per CDR3 protein. The repertoire holds some 220,000 distinct CDR3 sequences, approximately 18% seen once, with approximately 10% in the top ten. These sequences were also reported in another study, on T cells in Graves' hyperthyroidism and ophthalmopathy.

The sample consisted of peripheral blood mononuclear cells (PBMCs), taken at new diagnosis, from a patient treated with antithyroid drugs. The receptor comes from a woman aged 25 to 39 with Graves disease. J is TRBJ2-7 and V is TRBV2, with TRBD1 matching 7 bases. In nucleotides, the CDR3 is TGTGCCAGCTTCCGGGACAGCTACGAGCAGTACTTC. This translates into CASFRDSYEQYF.